This T cell receptor (beta chain) was retrieved from a study of T cell responses to AZD1222 COVID-19 vaccine. General observations from the study: White British people made up most donors, females outnumbered males, and clonal diversity was possibly underestimated.

The protocol was immunoSEQ multiplex PCR, while the TCRdb copy is restricted to in-frame clones and leaves out a portion. The data contain around 160,000 clones, about 90% of them singletons. In regard to this clone: Its antigen is currently unknown.

Analysis merged second doses at about 4 or about 12 weeks. The sample was peripheral blood, taken 28 days after the second AZD1222 dose. The receptor was derived from an adult who received the AZD1222 COVID-19 vaccine.

The CDR3 region is CASSFGGAETQYF. The CDR3 DNA is TGTGCCAGCAGTTTCGGGGGGGCAGAGACCCAGTACTTC. The rearrangement joins TRBV12-3 or TRBV12-4 to TRBJ2-5, with 8 bases fitting TRBD2. V was pared by 3 bases and J by 4 bases, with 1 base of the junction left unmatched. The CDR3 is made up of 13 amino acids.